What follows are 3 T cell receptor beta chains derived from one specimen sequenced in a study of CD8 T cells in Susac syndrome. A quantity of about 0.45 to 1 ug RNA underwent reverse transcription using random hexamers. MiXCR, applied by TCRdb to the immunoSEQ multiplex PCR reads, yields one record per CDR3 protein. The sample lists about 160,000 distinct CDR3 sequences, less than 95% seen once, with approximately 0.094% in the top ten. The source material was CD4+ T cells from PBMCs. The source is a human donor with multiple sclerosis.

This clonotype has only one observation. V is TRBV6-5 and J is TRBJ2-2; 8 positions agree with TRBD2. V dropped 0 bases and J dropped 4; count of bases not matched to a gene: 7. Germline loops: CDR1 MNHEY, CDR2 SVGAGI. The CDR3 spans 17 residues. The CDR3 reads CASSYSPAGEGTGELFF. CDR3 nucleotides: TGTGCCAGCAGTTACTCCCCAGCGGGAGAGGGCACCGGGGAGCTGTTTTTT.

The chain recombines TRBV4-2 with TRBJ2-1; TRBD2 matches 9 bases. The CDR3 length is 18 residues. J gave up 8 bases and V 2 bases, and 16 bases lay outside the gene matches. The germline gives CDR1 LGHNA, CDR2 YNFKEQ. The chain's CDR3 is CASSQTGKGLAFIYEQFF. The CDR3 bases are TGTGCCAGCAGCCAAACCGGAAAGGGACTAGCATTTATATATGAGCAGTTCTTC.

The V call is TRBV11-1, the J call TRBJ2-1; D call uncertain. Trimming stripped 4 bases from V and 7 bases from J, with 5 bases between. Germline loops: CDR1 SGHAT, CDR2 FQDESV (reference sequence). The CDR3 totals 11 residues. This chain's CDR3 is CASSSRNEQFF. CDR3 nucleotide sequence: TGTGCCAGCAGCTCGAGGAATGAGCAGTTCTTC.